The T cell receptor beta chain described here comes from a study of CD8 T cells in ankylosing spondylitis. TCRdb analysed the 5' RACE reads with MiXCR anew, one entry per CDR3 protein. The sample lists approximately 300,000 distinct CDR3 sequences; 20% were seen once. The receptor comes from a male donor with ankylosing spondylitis or in good health (not recorded which). The sequencing input was blood, either unsorted or a sorted T cell fraction (not recorded which).

CDR3 DNA sequence: TGTGCCAGCAGTTTTATCTTAGCGGGAGGGGGCACAGATACGCAGTATTTT. Amino acids: CASSFILAGGGTDTQYF. V and J are TRBV6-5 and TRBJ2-3; 11 positions agree with TRBD2. There are 17 residues in the CDR3. Trimming took 4 bases from V and 1 from J; bases not matched to a gene: 7. Germline CDR1 and CDR2: MNHEY and SVGAGI.